This TCR beta chain was captured by sequencing in a study of cytomegalovirus exposure and HLA in healthy donors. Study background: Earlier work reported 100 million or so unique TCR beta sequences from about 190 million T cells.

Broader study findings: An analysis was carried out at a later point. It showed that HLA-associated TCR beta chains were more clonally expanded than equally common non-associated chains. Earlier analysis found most TCR beta V segments productive about 87% or about 30% of the time.

This clone was counted between two and nine times. The antigen is not known. Germline loops: CDR1 MNHEY, CDR2 SVGAGI. V was pared by 0 bases and J by 10 bases, with 11 bases of the junction left unmatched. CDR3 size: 15 residues. The primer mix had 60 Vbeta and 13 Jbeta primers. As handled by the study authors: About 11 million of around 85 million unique TCR beta chains were shared, per a later count. Clones were sequenced by immunoSEQ multiplex PCR, and TCRdb holds only the in-frame ones, with some missing. The V and J calls and clone size were taken over from that table, and D and trimming were inferred from the DNA. The profile covers approximately 59,000 clones, with 65% to 80% appearing a single time and 15% to 20% taken by the ten largest.

The sequence was collected from a middle-aged man in good health and CMV-seropositive. The sample was PBMCs. The chain recombines TRBV6-5 with TRBJ1-2; 7 nucleotides agree with TRBD1. The CDR3 sequence is CASSYSKFGGGAYTF. For the CDR3, the DNA is TGTGCCAGCAGTTACTCGAAGTTCGGAGGGGGCGCCTACACCTTC.